Listed below are T cell receptor beta chains from one sample, sequenced in a study of beta chain features in type 1 diabetes. Assay: immunoSEQ multiplex PCR; the TCRdb copy retains only in-frame clones and omits some. Of a few hundred thousand clones listed, over 8.5% were seen once; the top ten hold roughly 0.6%. Sequencing was done on a sample of central memory CD4+ T cells from blood. Source of these receptors: a man aged 25 to 45 with type 1 diabetes. Each CDR3 is given with its conserved first and last residue. The D gene is left open where the match is weak. Where a row states a size, it is once, few, many or the class of an expanded clone; other rows omit it.

clone_size: many; j_call: TRBJ1-2; d_call: .; v_call: TRBV6-1; cdr3_aa: CASGTEDRPNTF; cdr3_nt: TGTGCCAGCGGAACGGAAGACAGGCCCAACACCTTC
clone_size: .; j_call: TRBJ2-7; d_call: .; v_call: TRBV7-6; cdr3_aa: CASSFDWQGGEQYF; cdr3_nt: TGTGCCAGCAGCTTCGATTGGCAGGGAGGCGAGCAGTACTTC
clone_size: few; j_call: TRBJ2-3; d_call: .; v_call: TRBV18; cdr3_aa: CASSLTSPGGADTQYF; cdr3_nt: TGTGCCAGCTCACTTACGTCCCCCGGGGGAGCAGATACGCAGTATTTT
clone_size: .; j_call: TRBJ1-5; d_call: TRBD1; v_call: TRBV28; cdr3_aa: CASSLTTGQQPQHF; cdr3_nt: TGTGCCAGCAGTTTAACGACAGGGCAGCAGCCCCAGCATTTT
clone_size: many; j_call: TRBJ1-1; d_call: .; v_call: TRBV10-3; cdr3_aa: CAISAQLNTEAFF; cdr3_nt: TGTGCCATTTCGGCACAGCTGAACACTGAAGCTTTCTTT
clone_size: few; j_call: TRBJ2-6; d_call: .; v_call: TRBV7-2; cdr3_aa: CASSLGGNSGANVLTF; cdr3_nt: TGTGCCAGCAGCTTAGGGGGGAACTCTGGGGCCAACGTCCTGACTTTC
clone_size: few; j_call: TRBJ2-5; d_call: .; v_call: TRBV7-2; cdr3_aa: CASSLSRGQETQYF; cdr3_nt: TGTGCCAGCAGCTTAAGTCGCGGCCAAGAGACCCAGTACTTC
clone_size: few; j_call: TRBJ1-1; d_call: .; v_call: TRBV7-9; cdr3_aa: CASSPPGPLGTEAFF; cdr3_nt: TGTGCCAGCAGCCCCCCTGGGCCCTTGGGCACTGAAGCTTTCTTT
clone_size: many; j_call: TRBJ2-3; d_call: .; v_call: TRBV7-9; cdr3_aa: CASSLAQSTDTQYF; cdr3_nt: TGTGCCAGCAGCTTAGCGCAGAGCACAGATACGCAGTATTTT
clone_size: few; j_call: TRBJ1-1; d_call: TRBD1; v_call: TRBV25-1; cdr3_aa: CASSAPDRGGTEAFF; cdr3_nt: TGTGCCAGCAGTGCTCCAGACAGGGGGGGCACTGAAGCTTTCTTT
clone_size: .; j_call: TRBJ1-1; d_call: .; v_call: TRBV18; cdr3_aa: CASSLVEGSQGTEAFF; cdr3_nt: TGTGCCAGCTCGCTCGTCGAGGGCAGTCAGGGCACTGAAGCTTTCTTT
clone_size: many; j_call: TRBJ2-7; d_call: .; v_call: TRBV10-3; cdr3_aa: CAIRVGYEQYF; cdr3_nt: TGTGCCATCAGGGTTGGATACGAGCAGTACTTC
clone_size: few; j_call: TRBJ2-7; d_call: TRBD1; v_call: TRBV28; cdr3_aa: CASSSTGGNTYEQYF; cdr3_nt: TGTGCCAGCAGTTCCACAGGGGGCAATACCTACGAGCAGTACTTC